The table lists the clone carrying this TCR beta chain with a few counts. What it binds is not known. The data are from a study of blood T cells in healthy people across ages. Combining a sample-barcoded 5' primer with a J-beta primer mix, a second PCR ran for about 6 to 11 cycles. One entry per CDR3 protein results from TCRdb running MiXCR on the 5' RACE reads. This sample has 500,000 to 650,000 distinct CDR3 sequences, with roughly a quarter found just once. Trimming cost V 0 bases and J 3 bases, with 6 bases left between them. Germline V gene data show CDR1 as ENHRY and CDR2 as SYGVKD. The CDR3 runs to 15 residues. Study findings and constraints: Age brought a roughly linear fall in TCR beta diversity measured per million T cells. PBMCs left unsorted prevented a conclusive naive versus antigen-experienced comparison.

This sample also belongs to another study, concerning T cells of mothers and their children. From that second work: Donation came from three healthy Caucasian mothers together with their six children. It was observed that no persistent microchimeric T cell clones could be detected.

The sample taken for sequencing was blood. The clonotype originates from a boy aged 2-15 years in good health. V usage is TRBV10-3 and J usage is TRBJ1-6; D possibly corresponds to TRBD1 (6 bases). CDR3 sequence (DNA): TGTGCCATCAGTGAGTCAGGGGGCTATAATTCACCCCTCCACTTT. Translating gives CAISESGGYNSPLHF.